The 20 T cell receptor beta chains given below trace back to one sample, sequenced in a study of regulatory T cells in long-lasting Graves disease. To make TCR beta libraries, researchers used iRepertoire HTBI primers and Arm-PCR of CDR3 regions. TCRdb recomputed calls from the multiplex PCR reads with MiXCR, one row per CDR3 protein. This sample has 400,000 to 500,000 distinct CDR3 sequences; 14% to 15% occur once, and the top ten carry approximately 7.6%. Time point noted: newly diagnosed GD, antithyroid drugs for less than 3 months. Scientists built the TCR library using RNA that was extracted from PBMCs. The same data also went into a second study, on T cells in Graves' hyperthyroidism and ophthalmopathy.

This specimen consisted of peripheral blood mononuclear cells (PBMCs), obtained at new diagnosis, from a patient treated with antithyroid drugs. These receptors all come from a woman aged 35 to 49 with Graves disease.

This clonotype was found many times. The chain combines TRBV28 with TRBJ2-4, with TRBD1 matching over 7 bases. The CDR3 is 15 amino acids. The V gene end was trimmed by 2 bases and the J gene end by 4 bases; junction bases not matched to a gene: 5. The V gene's germline CDR1 is MDHEN and CDR2 SYDVKM. This CDR3 is CASSLGPGQKNIQYF. The DNA for the CDR3 is TGTGCCAGCAGTTTAGGTCCGGGACAGAAAAACATTCAGTACTTC.

This clonotype has more than one count but fewer than ten. J is TRBJ2-1 and V is TRBV24-1; the match to TRBD2 covers 11 bases. Unmatched junction bases numbered 5, after V lost 2 bases and J lost 6 bases. Germline values: CDR1 KGHDR, CDR2 SFDVKD. CDR3 length: 16 residues. The CDR3 reads CATSDSWLAGGNEQFF. In nucleotides, the CDR3 is TGTGCCACCAGTGATTCTTGGCTAGCGGGAGGCAATGAGCAGTTCTTC.

This chain joins TRBV9 and TRBJ2-1; 7 nucleotides line up with TRBD2. Germline V lookup: CDR1 SGDLS, CDR2 YYNGEE. The J segment lost 7 bases and the V segment lost 4 bases, leaving 17 bases of the junction unmatched. The CDR3 has 17 amino acids. The CDR3 loop is CASSTLGVAGGWNEQFF. DNA of the CDR3: TGTGCCAGCAGCACCCTTGGGGTAGCGGGTGGATGGAATGAGCAGTTCTTC. Looking up the rest from reference TRBV9 and TRBJ2-1 gives the full variable domain: DSGVTQTPKHLITATGQRVTLRCSPRSGDLSVYWYQQSLDQGLQFLIQYYNGEERAKGNILERFSAQQFPDLHSELNLSSLELGDSALYFCASSTLGVAGGWNEQFFGPGTRLTVL.

Worth noting for this clonotype: It may be a read error: a sequence one base away is much more abundant. The chain couples TRBV7-2 to TRBJ1-2; 7 nucleotides agree with TRBD1. This CDR3 has 13 residues. Per the germline V gene, CDR1 is SGHTA and CDR2 is FQGNSA. In DNA form, the CDR3 reads TGTGCCAGCAGTTCGGACAGGAACTATGCCTACACCTTC. The encoded protein is CASSSDRNYAYTF.

This clonotype turned up a few times. The chain recombines TRBV6-1 with TRBJ2-7, with TRBD2 matching 8 bases. Germline V CDR1 and CDR2: MNHNS, SASEGT. After removal of 6 bases from V and 3 bases from J, the junction contained 10 bases not matched to a gene. This CDR3 has 15 residues. This CDR3 reads CASSGGFSGIYEQYF. The CDR3 nucleotides are TGTGCCAGCAGCGGAGGGTTTAGCGGGATCTACGAGCAGTACTTC.

This clonotype was recorded many times. This rearrangement joins TRBV7-3 to TRBJ2-2; the D call may be TRBD1 or TRBD2 (6 bases each). The CDR3 is 13 amino acids. Trimming took off 5 bases at V and 7 bases at J, with 11 bases between the two ends. Germline V CDR1 and CDR2: SGHTA, FQGTGA. Here the CDR3 DNA reads TGTGCCAGCAGCCCTGGAGGGGGCGGGGAGCTGTTTTTT. Translating it yields CASSPGGGGELFF.

This clonotype came up many times. The rearrangement uses TRBV15 and TRBJ2-2, with 8 bases matching TRBD1. CDR3 length: 14 residues. V lost 3 bases to trimming and J lost 5 bases; unmatched junction nucleotides: 2. Germline V lookup: CDR1 LNHNV, CDR2 YYDKDF (reference sequence). The CDR3 here is CATSSGQGTGELFF. In nucleotides, the CDR3 is TGTGCCACCAGCAGCGGACAGGGAACCGGGGAGCTGTTTTTT.

The V gene is TRBV29-1, the J gene TRBJ2-4, with a tentative D call TRBD1 (5 bases). CDR3 length: 13 amino acids. Germline V CDR1 and CDR2: SQVTM, ANQGSEA. V was shortened by 8 bases and J by 4 bases, with 15 bases between the two germline ends. The CDR3 DNA reads TGCAGCTCAACGGTGCCAGGGAAAAACATTCAGTACTTC. Translating gives CSSTVPGKNIQYF.

This clonotype showed up many times. The V gene is TRBV28, the J gene TRBJ2-1, with 8 positions matching TRBD1. The CDR3 spans 15 residues. Per the germline V gene, CDR1 is MDHEN and CDR2 is SYDVKM. The ends lost 7 bases at V and 4 bases at J; junction bases unmatched: 9. CDR3 loop: CASNRSRGRYNEQFF. CDR3 in DNA: TGTGCCAGCAACCGTAGCAGGGGGCGATACAATGAGCAGTTCTTC.

This clonotype occurred a few times. The genes are TRBV13 and TRBJ1-2; TRBD1 is a possible D gene (6 bases). CDR3 length equals 15 residues. The ends were cut back, 3 bases at V and 4 bases at J, with 15 bases in the middle. CDR1 and CDR2 from the germline V gene are PRHDT and FYEKMQ (reference sequence). CDR3 sequence: CASSFGGASLYGYTF. The CDR3 region has the DNA TGTGCCAGCAGCTTCGGGGGCGCGAGTCTCTATGGCTACACCTTC.

Only a few counts were recorded for this clonotype. V gene TRBV4-1 combines with J gene TRBJ2-5, with TRBD1 identical over 7 bases. The trim removed 3 bases at V and 1 base at J, leaving 2 bases unmatched. The CDR3 consists of 14 residues. Germline V lookup: CDR1 MGHRA, CDR2 YSYEKL. The CDR3 sequence is CASSQGTVQETQYF. CDR3 in DNA: TGCGCCAGCAGCCAGGGGACAGTCCAAGAGACCCAGTACTTC.

This clonotype was detected only a few times. The V gene is TRBV19, the J gene TRBJ1-3; D not resolved. The CDR3 runs to 15 residues. CDR1 is LNHDA, CDR2 SQIVND, per germline (reference sequence). Trimming left V 7 bases short and J 0 bases short, with 13 bases between. The CDR3 region has the DNA TGTGCCAGTATAGGGAGCCTTAGCTCTGGAAACACCATATATTTT. It is translated as CASIGSLSSGNTIYF.

This clonotype was seen at least ten times. This rearrangement joins TRBV28 to TRBJ2-2; TRBD1 or TRBD2 may be the D gene (5 bases each). This CDR3 comprises 13 residues. V lost 3 bases, J lost 5 bases, and 7 bases lay in between. Looked up from germline, CDR1 is MDHEN and CDR2 is SYDVKM. The CDR3 bases are TGTGCCAGCAGTTTTTGGGGGACCGGGGAGCTGTTTTTT. Residues: CASSFWGTGELFF.

The chain combines TRBV12-3 or TRBV12-4 with TRBJ1-1; 9 bases line up with TRBD1. The J segment lost 7 bases and the V segment lost 5 bases, leaving 5 bases of the junction unmatched. The CDR3 is made up of 13 amino acids. The CDR3 region has the DNA TGTGCCAGCAGTCCCCGACAGGGGGGTGAAGCTTTCTTT. The encoded protein is CASSPRQGGEAFF.

This clonotype has ten or more counts. The V gene is TRBV12-3 or TRBV12-4, the J gene TRBJ2-2; the D is unclear. Trimming pared 2 bases from V and 4 bases from J, leaving 8 bases between. The CDR3 runs to 14 residues. CDR3 sequence (DNA): TGTGCCAGCAGTTTATTCGCGTCCACCGGGGAGCTGTTTTTT. Translation gives CASSLFASTGELFF.

This clonotype was detected many times. The gene calls are TRBV6-2 or TRBV6-3 and TRBJ2-3; 8 bases are a match to TRBD2. The trim removed 2 bases at V and 2 bases at J, leaving 12 bases unmatched. CDR1 MNHEY and CDR2 SVGEGT come from the germline V gene. The CDR3 extends over 18 amino acids. The CDR3 reads CASSYGRGRRGNTDTQYF. CDR3 nucleotides: TGTGCCAGCAGTTACGGCCGCGGGAGGCGGGGGAACACAGATACGCAGTATTTT.

This clonotype appeared many times. This chain joins TRBV27 and TRBJ2-3, with TRBD2 matching over 7 bases. Trimming at V came to 4 bases and at J to 0 bases, leaving 4 bases not matched to a gene. The CDR3 contains 15 residues. Germline CDR1 MNHEY, CDR2 SMNVEV (reference sequence). The CDR3 here is CASSYAGLSTDTQYF. CDR3 coding DNA: TGTGCCAGCAGTTATGCGGGACTAAGCACAGATACGCAGTATTTT.

This chain uses TRBV6-1 with TRBJ2-1; weak D call: TRBD2 (6 bases). Between the trimmed V and J ends, which lost 4 bases and 4 bases, there was a span of 14 bases. This CDR3 spans 15 amino acids. Germline CDR1 is MNHNS and CDR2 is SASEGT. CDR3 DNA: TGTGCCAGCAGTGTTACTAGCAGGGCTTACAATGAGCAGTTCTTC. Translating it yields CASSVTSRAYNEQFF.

The chain uses TRBV4-2 and TRBJ2-3; 8 positions match TRBD2. Looked up from germline, CDR1 is LGHNA and CDR2 is YNFKEQ. The V gene end was trimmed by 6 bases and the J gene end by 2 bases; junction bases not matched to a gene: 10. This CDR3 has 16 residues. CDR3 nucleotide sequence: TGTGCCAGCAGTAGCGGAGCGGGAGACACCACAGATACGCAGTATTTT. The encoded protein is CASSSGAGDTTDTQYF.

This clonotype came up many times. V is TRBV6-2 or TRBV6-3 and J is TRBJ2-7, with a possible D match to TRBD1 (5 bases). V dropped 0 bases and J dropped 0 bases, with 21 bases sitting between them. Germline CDR1 and CDR2: MNHEY and SVGEGT. This CDR3 is built from 19 residues. The CDR3 nucleotides read TGTGCCAGCAGTTACTCGCAGCTAAGGCGACAGCATGACTCCTACGAGCAGTACTTC. Translation gives CASSYSQLRRQHDSYEQYF.